The rows below give T cell receptor beta chains drawn from one sample of a study of blood T cell repertoires in COVID-19. Clones were sequenced by immunoSEQ multiplex PCR, and TCRdb holds only the in-frame ones, with some missing. The sample includes under 250,000 clones, over 70% of them seen just once. Sample: peripheral blood. The receptors were sampled from an older woman with acute or convalescent COVID-19. Each CDR3 is given with its conserved first and last residue. A D gene is named only where the DNA matches it firmly. Clone sizes are given selectively: once, few, many, or a class where the clone is expanded.

>.|TRBJ1-6|.|TRBV3-1/TRBV3-2
TGTGCCAGCAGCCGGGGACAATTTAATTCACCCCTCCACTTT
CASSRGQFNSPLHF
>TRBD1|TRBJ1-1|.|TRBV18
TGTGCCAGCTCACCATGGGACAGGGGACGAGGCACTGAAGCTTTCTTT
CASSPWDRGRGTEAFF
>.|TRBJ2-1|.|TRBV20-1
TGCAGTGCTAGTGGTGGGGCGGGACTCTCCTACAATGAGCAGTTCTTC
CSASGGAGLSYNEQFF
>.|TRBJ1-6|.|TRBV18
TGTGCCAGCTCACCACCGAGGGGGGGGGACAATTCACCCCTCCACTTT
CASSPPRGGDNSPLHF
>TRBD1|TRBJ2-3|once|TRBV15
TGTGCCACCAGCAGAGATCTCCACCCGGGACAGAGCACAGATACGCAGTATTTT
CATSRDLHPGQSTDTQYF
>.|TRBJ1-2|.|TRBV6-1
TGTGCCAGCAGTGAAGCGCAAGGGGTGCGAGGCTACACCTTC
CASSEAQGVRGYTF
>TRBD1|TRBJ2-3|.|TRBV4-1
TGCGCCAGCAGCCAATCCGGGACAGGGTCCACAGATACGCAGTATTTT
CASSQSGTGSTDTQYF
>.|TRBJ2-7|.|TRBV6-2/TRBV6-3
TGTGCCAGCAGTTACGACGGACAGAGGGGAAACTACGAGCAGTACTTC
CASSYDGQRGNYEQYF
>TRBD2|TRBJ2-3|.|TRBV3-1/TRBV3-2
TGTGCCAGCAGCCTTAGACTAGCGGGGGGCTCCACATATACGCAGTATTTT
CASSLRLAGGSTYTQYF
>TRBD2|TRBJ2-2|.|TRBV10-3
TGTGCCATCAGTGAACAAGCGGGGGGGCCTGGCACCGGGGAGCTGTTTTTT
CAISEQAGGPGTGELFF
>.|TRBJ2-5|.|TRBV21-1
TGTGCCAGCAGCTCTACTTGTACCCAAGAGACCCAGTACTTC
CASSSTCTQETQYF
>TRBD1|TRBJ1-3|.|TRBV6-5
TGTGCCAGCAGTTACCAACAGGGGGCTGCGGGAAACACCATATATTTT
CASSYQQGAAGNTIYF
>.|TRBJ2-1|.|TRBV11-2
TGTGCCAGCAGCTTAGACCCCAGAGGCAGTGAGCAGTTCTTC
CASSLDPRGSEQFF
>.|TRBJ2-6|.|TRBV7-2
TGTGCCAGCAGCTTTTCGGGTGCGGGGGCCAACGTCCTGACTTTC
CASSFSGAGANVLTF
>TRBD1|TRBJ1-2|.|TRBV5-1
TGCGCCAGCAGCTTCGACAGGGGAATTTATGGCTACACCTTC
CASSFDRGIYGYTF
>TRBD2|TRBJ2-5|.|TRBV10-3
TGTGCCACCCTGTTGGGTAGCGGGGGGATACAAGAGACCCAGTACTTC
CATLLGSGGIQETQYF
>TRBD1|TRBJ1-4|.|TRBV9
TGTGCCAGCAGCGTAGCTGGGACAGGGGAAAAACTGTTTTTT
CASSVAGTGEKLFF
>TRBD1|TRBJ2-2|.|TRBV9
TGTGCCAGCAGCGCTGGAATAGACAGGGTGACAGTGTGGGACACCGGGGAGCTGTTTTTT
CASSAGIDRVTVWDTGELFF
>TRBD1|TRBJ1-5|.|TRBV30
TGTGCCTGGAGTGAAAGGACAGGGGTGAATCAGCCCCAGCATTTT
CAWSERTGVNQPQHF
>TRBD2|TRBJ2-1|.|TRBV14
TGTGCCAGCAGCCAGACTAGCGGAAGGCAGTTCTTC
CASSQTSGRQFF
>.|TRBJ2-7|.|TRBV6-2/TRBV6-3
TGTGCCAGCAGTGGCGGGGCTACCTACGAGCAGTACTTC
CASSGGATYEQYF
>.|TRBJ1-2|.|TRBV15
TGTGCCACCAGCAGAGTCCCTCAGGGAATCTATGGCTACACCTTC
CATSRVPQGIYGYTF
>.|TRBJ2-1|few|TRBV2
TGTGCCAGCAAGGTGGAGGGACTCGGCTACAATGAGCAGTTCTTC
CASKVEGLGYNEQFF
>TRBD2|TRBJ2-3|.|TRBV11-3
TGTGCCAGCAGCCCAGGCGGGCGGGGGGGCACAGATACGCAGTATTTT
CASSPGGRGGTDTQYF
>TRBD1|TRBJ1-6|.|TRBV5-1
TGCGCCAGCAGCTTGGAGGGGGCTGGTTCACCCCTCCACTTT
CASSLEGAGSPLHF
>.|TRBJ1-1|.|TRBV12-5
TGTGCTAGTGGTTTGGTACTTACCTCCCTCATGAACACTGAAGCTTTCTTT
CASGLVLTSLMNTEAFF
>TRBD2|TRBJ2-3|few|TRBV11-2
TGTGCCAGCAGCTTAGATGGGACTAGATACGATACGCAGTATTTT
CASSLDGTRYDTQYF
>TRBD1|TRBJ1-2|.|TRBV12-3/TRBV12-4
TGTGCCAGCGGGGCAGGGGGCATTAGTTACACCTTC
CASGAGGISYTF
>.|TRBJ2-1|.|TRBV30
TGTGCCTGGAGGGTATACAATTGGAATGAGCAGTTCTTC
CAWRVYNWNEQFF
>.|TRBJ2-2|.|TRBV19
TGTGCCAGTAGTACGTCGACAGTACTAAACACCGGGGAGCTGTTTTTT
CASSTSTVLNTGELFF
>.|TRBJ2-1|.|TRBV9
TGTGCCAGCACAACAGGGTGGGGGAGCTCCTACAATGAGCAGTTCTTC
CASTTGWGSSYNEQFF
>TRBD2|TRBJ2-1|.|TRBV19
TGTGCCAGTAGTAGATCGGGGGGGGTCTACAATGAGCAGTTCTTC
CASSRSGGVYNEQFF
>TRBD1|TRBJ1-2|.|TRBV6-5
TGTGCCAGCAGTAGCCCCGGGACAGGGGAATATGGCTACACCTTC
CASSSPGTGEYGYTF
>.|TRBJ2-7|.|TRBV5-1
TGCGCCAGCAGCTTAGGGGGCTACGAGCAGTACTTC
CASSLGGYEQYF
>TRBD2|TRBJ2-7|.|TRBV5-1
TGCGCCAGCAGCTTACTAGCGGGGGATCCCTACGAGCAGTACTTC
CASSLLAGDPYEQYF
>TRBD2|TRBJ2-5|.|TRBV5-1
TGCGCCAGCAGCCCACAGCGGGGGGAGACCCAGTACTTC
CASSPQRGETQYF
>TRBD2|TRBJ2-5|once|TRBV5-1
TGCGCCAGCAGCCAGGGACTAGCGGAGAAAGAGACCCAGTACTTC
CASSQGLAEKETQYF
>.|TRBJ1-5|.|TRBV19
TGTGCCAGTAGTCGAGAGGCCAATCAGCCCCAGCATTTT
CASSREANQPQHF
>.|TRBJ2-5|.|TRBV9
TGTGCCAGCAGCGTATTTGGGGAGGAGACCCAGTACTTC
CASSVFGEETQYF
>TRBD1|TRBJ1-4|.|TRBV3-1/TRBV3-2
TGTGCCAGCAGCCAAGACCGGACAGGGGGCGGCGAAAAACTGTTTTTT
CASSQDRTGGGEKLFF
>.|TRBJ2-1|once|TRBV18
TGTGCCAGCTCACCCCGAGGAGTAAGTGAGCAGTTCTTC
CASSPRGVSEQFF
>.|TRBJ2-3|.|TRBV7-3
TGTGCCAGCAGCTTAACGGGGGCCGAAGGGGATACGCAGTATTTT
CASSLTGAEGDTQYF
>.|TRBJ2-3|.|TRBV11-2
TGTGCCACCTCCAATGTAGCTATAGCAGATACGCAGTATTTT
CATSNVAIADTQYF
>.|TRBJ1-1|.|TRBV18
TGTGCCAGCTCACCGCAAAAGCTGACAGAAGCTTTCTTT
CASSPQKLTEAFF
>.|TRBJ2-3|few|TRBV6-5
TGTGCCAGCAGTAGGGGGTCTAGCACAGATACGCAGTATTTT
CASSRGSSTDTQYF
>.|TRBJ2-3|few|TRBV6-2/TRBV6-3
TGTGCCAGCAGTTACTCGCCGGTCGGGGAAGGCCCAGATACGCAGTATTTT
CASSYSPVGEGPDTQYF